This TCR beta chain was retrieved from a study of OX40 agonist ivuxolimab in advanced cancers. The wider study: Ivuxolimab was administered intravenously to patients at 0.01 to 10 mg/kg every 2 weeks. Of mixed ages from roughly 23 to 80 and averaging approximately 60 years, the group was roughly 85% male.

Germline loops: CDR1 SGHRS, CDR2 YFSETQ. Deletions cut 0 bases from V and 4 bases from J, with 13 bases between. The CDR3 is 15 residues long. Profiling relied on immunoSEQ multiplex PCR, and the TCRdb table lists in-frame clones only, not all of them. The sample has some 11,000 clones, approximately 80% seen once. The receptor was derived from an adult with an advanced solid tumor such as melanoma, head and neck, liver or kidney cancer. The chain carries TRBV5-1 and TRBJ1-2; a weak D match, TRBD1 (6 bases). Sequencing was performed on CD4+ or CD8+ T cells sorted from blood, taken in a trial of the OX40 agonist ivuxolimab. CDR3 sequence: CASSLAPPRGYGYTF. The CDR3 nucleotides are TGCGCCAGCAGCTTGGCACCCCCCAGGGGCTATGGCTACACCTTC.